Listed below are T cell receptor beta chains from one sample, sequenced in a study of CD8 T cells in ankylosing spondylitis. In TCRdb, the 5' RACE reads were re-called with MiXCR into one record per CDR3 protein. The data hold 25,000 to 40,000 distinct CDR3 sequences, with 7.2% observed a single time. Sequencing input: blood, either unsorted or a sorted T cell fraction (not recorded which). Receptors originate from a male donor with ankylosing spondylitis or in good health (not recorded which). CDR3s include the opening cysteine and the closing phenylalanine or tryptophan. Each record gives: D gene, clone size, J gene, V gene, CDR3 protein, CDR3 DNA. A D gene is named only where the DNA matches it firmly. Size is stated for part of the rows, as once, few or many counts, or as a class when the clone is expanded.

TRBD2 many TRBJ2-1 TRBV4-1 CASSQGTSGSYEQFF TGCGCCAGCAGCCAAGGGACTAGCGGGAGCTATGAGCAGTTCTTC
NA many TRBJ2-3 TRBV24-1 CATGGWRTSTDTQYF TGTGCCACCGGGGGGTGGCGAACTAGCACAGATACGCAGTATTTT
NA many TRBJ2-7 TRBV6-5 CASSYSPFGEEQYF TGTGCCAGCAGTTATTCCCCGTTTGGGGAAGAGCAGTACTTC
NA many TRBJ2-5 TRBV5-1 CASNPGHKETQYF TGCGCCAGCAACCCGGGACATAAGGAGACCCAGTACTTC
NA many TRBJ1-2 TRBV12-3/TRBV12-4 CASSSDTTMRGYTF TGTGCCAGCAGTTCGGATACCACGATGAGGGGCTACACCTTC
NA few TRBJ2-7 TRBV27 CASSFHQRPYEQYF TGTGCCAGCAGTTTTCATCAGCGTCCCTACGAGCAGTACTTC
NA few TRBJ2-6 TRBV4-2 CAMRSGLGANVLTF TGTGCCATGCGCTCAGGGCTTGGGGCCAACGTCCTGACTTTC
TRBD1 NA TRBJ2-7 TRBV2 CTNGDSSYEQYF TGTACCAACGGGGACAGCTCCTACGAGCAGTACTTC
TRBD1 many TRBJ1-1 TRBV29-1 CSGGQGITEAFF TGCAGCGGGGGACAGGGTATCACTGAAGCTTTCTTT
TRBD2 many TRBJ2-1 TRBV20-1 CSARYRDQREIRFF TGCAGTGCTAGATACCGGGACCAGCGGGAGATCCGGTTCTTC
NA many TRBJ1-6 TRBV6-1 CASSKGRGNSPLHF TGTGCCAGCAGTAAGGGGAGGGGAAATTCACCCCTCCACTTT
TRBD2 many TRBJ2-3 TRBV19 CASMPGRAATDTQYF TGTGCCAGTATGCCCGGGAGGGCCGCGACAGATACGCAGTATTTT
NA few TRBJ2-1 TRBV7-9 CASSRGPGVDEQFF TGTGCCAGCAGCCGGGGGCCGGGAGTTGACGAGCAGTTCTTC
TRBD1 many TRBJ2-5 TRBV5-5 CASSLAGTGGWGTQYF TGTGCCAGCAGCTTGGCCGGTACAGGGGGTTGGGGGACCCAGTACTTC
TRBD2 NA TRBJ2-1 TRBV7-2 CASTILAGAYNEQFF TGTGCCAGCACCATACTAGCGGGAGCATACAATGAGCAGTTCTTC
NA many TRBJ2-5 TRBV20-1 CSASGEETQYF TGCAGTGCTTCGGGAGAAGAGACCCAGTACTTC
NA few TRBJ2-5 TRBV2 CASSSGLTGETQYF TGTGCCAGCAGCTCGGGGCTAACGGGAGAGACCCAGTACTTC
NA NA TRBJ2-3 TRBV7-6 CASSLVFRADTQYF TGTGCCAGCAGCCTAGTCTTCAGGGCAGATACGCAGTATTTT
NA many TRBJ2-2 TRBV25-1 CASKKSGGRTGELFF TGTGCCAGCAAAAAATCCGGGGGGCGGACCGGGGAGCTGTTTTTT
NA many TRBJ1-3 TRBV6-2/TRBV6-3 CASRPSGTAGNTIYF TGTGCCAGCAGACCATCCGGGACGGCTGGAAACACCATATATTTT
NA NA TRBJ1-1 TRBV29-1 CSVEAGNTEAFF TGCAGCGTTGAGGCAGGGAACACTGAAGCTTTCTTT
NA many TRBJ2-1 TRBV14 CASRFGVANEQFF TGTGCCAGCAGATTTGGTGTAGCCAATGAGCAGTTCTTC
NA NA TRBJ2-1 TRBV4-2 CASSPLGGNEQFF TGTGCCAGCAGCCCCCTCGGCGGCAATGAGCAGTTCTTC
TRBD2 many TRBJ2-7 TRBV5-8 CASSLVVSGRKVGEQYF TGTGCCAGCAGCTTGGTTGTTAGCGGGAGAAAAGTGGGCGAGCAGTACTTC
NA many TRBJ1-4 TRBV3-1 CASSQDSQQKLFF TGTGCCAGCAGCCAAGATAGCCAGCAAAAACTGTTTTTT
TRBD1 many TRBJ1-3 TRBV6-1 CASSEGTGSLRNTIYF TGTGCCAGCAGTGAAGGGACAGGGTCGCTACGAAACACCATATATTTT
NA many TRBJ1-4 TRBV20-1 CSAQEEGPYEKLFF TGCAGTGCTCAAGAGGAAGGGCCCTACGAAAAACTGTTTTTT
TRBD2 many TRBJ2-5 TRBV20-1 CSAQPRTSGLRTQYF TGCAGTGCTCAACCCCGGACTAGCGGCCTAAGGACCCAGTACTTC
NA many TRBJ1-6 TRBV3-1 CASSQGVGSPLHF TGTGCCAGCAGCCAGGGTGTGGGATCACCCCTCCACTTT
TRBD1 few TRBJ2-5 TRBV7-2 CASSHSSGGYETQYF TGTGCCAGCAGCCACTCGTCAGGGGGCTATGAGACCCAGTACTTC
TRBD2 medium-sized TRBJ2-1 TRBV12-3/TRBV12-4 CASSLKVLGLAGFSYNEQFF TGTGCCAGCAGTTTAAAGGTTTTGGGACTAGCGGGATTCTCCTACAATGAGCAGTTCTTC
NA many TRBJ2-7 TRBV5-1 CASSLEPTLREQYF TGCGCCAGCAGCTTGGAACCTACCCTTCGGGAGCAGTACTTC
TRBD1 many TRBJ2-7 TRBV25-1 CASSEWDSTYEQYF TGTGCCAGCAGTGAATGGGACAGTACCTACGAGCAGTACTTC
NA few TRBJ2-7 TRBV29-1 CSVYGGDSYEQYF TGCAGCGTTTACGGAGGGGACTCCTACGAGCAGTACTTC
TRBD1 medium-sized TRBJ2-3 TRBV7-2 CASSPDRERWPDTQYF TGTGCCAGCAGCCCGGACAGGGAGAGGTGGCCAGATACGCAGTATTTT
NA few TRBJ1-1 TRBV6-2/TRBV6-3 CASSYTGTTEAFF TGTGCCAGCAGTTACACGGGGACCACTGAAGCTTTCTTT
NA many TRBJ2-3 TRBV2 CASSVWQSTDTQYF TGTGCCAGCAGTGTGTGGCAAAGCACAGATACGCAGTATTTT
NA many TRBJ1-1 TRBV29-1 CSATAGGADTEAFF TGCAGCGCTACTGCTGGGGGGGCCGACACTGAAGCTTTCTTT
NA many TRBJ2-2 TRBV12-3/TRBV12-4 CASSRSTTGELFF TGTGCCAGCAGTCGTTCCACCACCGGGGAGCTGTTTTTT
TRBD2 many TRBJ2-3 TRBV20-1 CSATTSGASTDTQYF TGCAGTGCTACCACTAGCGGAGCTAGCACAGATACGCAGTATTTT
NA NA TRBJ2-1 TRBV7-2 CASTPSLGVNEQFF TGTGCCAGCACTCCCTCCTTGGGGGTCAATGAGCAGTTCTTC
NA many TRBJ2-1 TRBV5-1 CASSLVGGRNEQFF TGCGCCAGCAGCTTGGTTGGGGGCAGGAATGAGCAGTTCTTC
TRBD2 many TRBJ2-7 TRBV10-3 CAISSGLAVTYEQYF TGTGCCATCAGTTCGGGACTAGCGGTGACCTACGAGCAGTACTTC
TRBD2 NA TRBJ2-1 TRBV7-2 CASSLLAGVGNEQFF TGTGCCAGCAGCCTCCTAGCGGGAGTAGGCAATGAGCAGTTCTTC
TRBD2 many TRBJ2-3 TRBV20-1 CSAVLGSGSGSDTQYF TGCAGTGCGGTTCTGGGTAGCGGGAGTGGCTCAGATACGCAGTATTTT
NA many TRBJ2-3 TRBV7-2 CASRETDTQYF TGTGCCAGCAGGGAGACTGATACGCAGTATTTT
NA many TRBJ2-6 TRBV6-4 CASRSNGANVLTF TGTGCCAGCCGTTCTAATGGGGCCAACGTCCTGACTTTC
NA many TRBJ2-7 TRBV5-1 CASSPDLEQYF TGCGCCAGCAGCCCAGACCTCGAGCAGTACTTC
NA many TRBJ2-3 TRBV14 CASSPGFFLTDTQYF TGTGCCAGCAGCCCGGGGTTCTTCCTCACAGATACGCAGTATTTT
NA many TRBJ2-7 TRBV12-3/TRBV12-4 CASSSTVTYEQYF TGTGCCAGCAGTTCGACTGTAACCTACGAGCAGTACTTC
TRBD2 many TRBJ2-5 TRBV6-5 CASSYSTSGKETQYF TGTGCCAGCAGTTACTCGACCAGCGGGAAGGAGACCCAGTACTTC
TRBD2 many TRBJ2-3 TRBV20-1 CSAAVPLAGADTQYF TGCAGTGCAGCAGTTCCACTAGCGGGAGCCGATACGCAGTATTTT
TRBD1 many TRBJ1-5 TRBV24-1 CATSTSGQGNQPQHF TGTGCCACCAGTACCTCCGGACAGGGGAATCAGCCCCAGCATTTT
TRBD1 many TRBJ2-7 TRBV5-1 CASSLFGGQGYEQYF TGCGCCAGCAGCTTGTTCGGGGGACAGGGTTACGAGCAGTACTTC
TRBD2 many TRBJ2-1 TRBV29-1 CSVRTSGSPDINEQFF TGCAGCGTTCGGACTAGCGGGAGTCCCGACATCAATGAGCAGTTCTTC